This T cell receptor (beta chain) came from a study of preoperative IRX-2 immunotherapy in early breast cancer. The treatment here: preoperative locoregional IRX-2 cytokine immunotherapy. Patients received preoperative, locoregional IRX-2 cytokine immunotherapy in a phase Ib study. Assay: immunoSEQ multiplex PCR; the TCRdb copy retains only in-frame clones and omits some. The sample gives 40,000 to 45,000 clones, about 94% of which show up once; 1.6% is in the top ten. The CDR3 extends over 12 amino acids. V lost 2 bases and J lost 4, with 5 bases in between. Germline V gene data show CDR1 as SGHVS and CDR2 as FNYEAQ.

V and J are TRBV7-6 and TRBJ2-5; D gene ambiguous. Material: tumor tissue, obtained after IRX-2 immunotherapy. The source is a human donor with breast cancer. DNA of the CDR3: TGTGCCAGCAGCTTATACCGAGAGACCCAGTACTTC. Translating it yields CASSLYRETQYF.